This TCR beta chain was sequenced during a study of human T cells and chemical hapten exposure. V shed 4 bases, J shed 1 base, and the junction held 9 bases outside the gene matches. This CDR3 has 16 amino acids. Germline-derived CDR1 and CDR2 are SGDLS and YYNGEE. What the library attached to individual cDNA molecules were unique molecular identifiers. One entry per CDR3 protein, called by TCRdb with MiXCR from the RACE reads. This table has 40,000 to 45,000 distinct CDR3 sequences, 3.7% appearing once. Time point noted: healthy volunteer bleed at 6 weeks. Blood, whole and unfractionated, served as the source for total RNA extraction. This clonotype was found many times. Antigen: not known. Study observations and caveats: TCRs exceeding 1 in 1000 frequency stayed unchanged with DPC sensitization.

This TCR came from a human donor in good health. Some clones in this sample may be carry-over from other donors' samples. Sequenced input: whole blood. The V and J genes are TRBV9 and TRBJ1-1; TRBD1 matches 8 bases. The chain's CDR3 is CASSPRGGTGNTEAFF. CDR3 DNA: TGTGCCAGCAGCCCGCGGGGTGGGACAGGGAACACTGAAGCTTTCTTT.